What follows are 27 T cell receptor beta chains derived from one specimen sequenced in a study of response to subunit inactivated influenza vaccine. TCRdb processed the RT-PCR reads anew with MiXCR; each CDR3 protein has one entry. The profile shows hundreds of thousands of distinct CDR3 sequences, around 16% of them singletons. The specimen comprised PBMCs from blood, sampled 12 days after vaccination. Receptors originate from a man aged 45-60 years who received an inactivated influenza vaccine.

The V call is TRBV12-3 or TRBV12-4, the J call TRBJ2-3; no definite D call. The CDR3 contains 15 residues. The V end was cut by 6 bases, the J end by 4 bases, with 17 bases between. The CDR3 DNA follows: TGTGCCAGCAGCCAATGGGCTCGAGAAGCAGATACGCAGTATTTT. Amino acid sequence: CASSQWAREADTQYF.

This clonotype occurred many times. The chain couples TRBV5-1 to TRBJ2-2; TRBD1 aligns across 8 bases. The V and J ends lost 4 bases and 6 bases, in that order; junction bases with no gene match: 8. Germline V lookup: CDR1 SGHRS, CDR2 YFSETQ. The CDR3 consists of 15 residues. In nucleotides, the CDR3 is TGCGCCAGCAGCCTACGGGACAGGAGGGCCGGGGAGCTGTTTTTT. Residues: CASSLRDRRAGELFF.

This clonotype has only a few counts. J is TRBJ1-6 and V is TRBV10-3; D perhaps matches TRBD1 (5 bases). Trimming took off 0 bases at V and 9 bases at J, with 12 bases between the two ends. The V gene's germline CDR1 is ENHRY and CDR2 SYGVKD. CDR3 size: 15 residues. DNA of the CDR3: TGTGCCATCAGTGAGTCGGGTCAGGGAGGTTCACCCCTCCACTTT. Amino acid sequence: CAISESGQGGSPLHF.

This chain links TRBV24-1 with TRBJ2-1; 7 bases align to TRBD2. The trim removed 5 bases at V and 9 bases at J, leaving 15 bases unmatched. The CDR3 length is 16 residues. Germline-derived CDR1 and CDR2 are KGHDR and SFDVKD. This chain's CDR3 is CATSGVTSSDKIEQFF. CDR3 nucleotides: TGTGCCACCAGTGGGGTGACTAGCAGTGATAAGATTGAGCAGTTCTTC.

This chain links TRBV29-1 with TRBJ2-2; TRBD2 matches at 7 bases. Trimming took 7 bases from V and 5 from J; bases not matched to a gene: 13. Per the germline V gene, CDR1 is SQVTM and CDR2 is ANQGSEA. The CDR3 spans 15 residues. The CDR3 region is CSARAGTTRTGELFF. In DNA, the CDR3 is TGCAGCGCTCGAGCGGGGACGACGCGGACCGGGGAGCTGTTTTTT.

The chain joins TRBV12-3 or TRBV12-4 to TRBJ2-7; D is ambiguous. The CDR3 has 13 residues. Trimming pared 6 bases from V and 3 bases from J, leaving 12 bases between. In nucleotides, the CDR3 is TGTGCCAGCAGCCGGCAGGATCGCTACGAGCAGTACTTC. Translated: CASSRQDRYEQYF.

This sequence joins TRBV4-2 and TRBJ1-2; perhaps TRBD1 as D (6 bases). V lost 0 bases to trimming and J lost 5 bases, with 10 bases between them. Germline V lookup: CDR1 LGHNA, CDR2 YNFKEQ. This CDR3 is built from 14 residues. The CDR3 here is CASSQDGGAYGYTF. The DNA of the CDR3 is TGTGCCAGCAGCCAAGACGGGGGGGCGTATGGCTACACCTTC.

This rearrangement joins TRBV7-9 to TRBJ2-7, with TRBD1 as a possible D gene (6 bases). Germline CDR1 reads SEHNR; CDR2 reads FQNEAQ (reference sequence). The length of the CDR3 is 13 residues. Trimming took 9 bases from V and 0 from J, leaving 12 bases between them. This CDR3 reads CASPWTASYEQYF. The CDR3 coding sequence is TGTGCCAGTCCTTGGACAGCCTCCTACGAGCAGTACTTC.

The chain has TRBV19 and TRBJ2-1; TRBD1 matches 8 bases. Trimming at V came to 1 base and at J to 7 bases, leaving 6 bases not matched to a gene. The CDR3 totals 15 residues. CDR1 and CDR2 from the germline V gene are LNHDA and SQIVND (reference sequence). The CDR3 coding sequence is TGTGCCAGTAGTATAGGACAGGGGCCCTTTAATGAGCAGTTCTTC. Amino acid sequence: CASSIGQGPFNEQFF.

This rearrangement joins TRBV7-9 to TRBJ1-2; D is unclear. This CDR3 has 11 amino acids. Germline loops: CDR1 SEHNR, CDR2 FQNEAQ (reference sequence). Trimming stripped 6 bases from V and 0 bases from J, with 2 bases between. The CDR3 is CASRPNYGYTF. CDR3 in DNA: TGTGCCAGCAGACCTAACTATGGCTACACCTTC.

This clonotype was counted once. The CDR3 sequence: CASSLATRGKTEAFF. In nucleotides, the CDR3 is TGTGCCAGCAGCTTAGCGACCAGGGGGAAAACTGAAGCTTTCTTT. The chain carries TRBV7-8 and TRBJ1-1; TRBD1 aligns across 7 bases. Germline-derived CDR1 and CDR2 are SGHVS and FQNEAQ. J lost 5 bases, V lost 0 bases, and 6 bases had no gene match. The CDR3 contains 15 residues.

The V and J genes are TRBV11-1 and TRBJ2-7; a weak D match, TRBD1 (5 bases). The CDR3 covers 15 residues. The germline V gene has CDR1 SGHAT and CDR2 FQDESV (reference sequence). Trimming stripped 2 bases from V and 3 bases from J, with 14 bases between. The CDR3 nucleotides are TGTGCCAGCAGCTTAATTGGGGCGGCATACTACGAGCAGTACTTC. Its translation is CASSLIGAAYYEQYF.

J is TRBJ1-1 and V is TRBV29-1, with 8 bases identical to TRBD1. The germline V gene encodes CDR1 SQVTM and CDR2 ANQGSEA. V shed 5 bases and J 4 bases; nucleotides not matched to a gene: 6. This CDR3 comprises 13 residues. This CDR3 reads CSVRQGLGTEAFF. CDR3 DNA sequence: TGCAGCGTTCGACAGGGGTTGGGCACTGAAGCTTTCTTT.

Notes on this clonotype: Likely a read error: the CDR3 ends without its conserved phenylalanine or tryptophan. This chain joins TRBV7-8 and TRBJ2-1; possibly TRBD1 for D (6 bases). The CDR3 has 14 amino acids. Germline assignment: CDR1 SGHVS and CDR2 FQNEAQ. V was trimmed by 4 bases and J by 10 bases, leaving 17 bases between them. CDR3 DNA: TGTGCCAGCAGCTCAACAGGGACCTCTCGGGAGCAGTTCCTC. This translates into CASSSTGTSREQFL.

This chain links TRBV3-1 with TRBJ1-1; TRBD1 might be the D (6 bases). The V end was cut by 2 bases, the J end by 4 bases, with 11 bases between. In germline, CDR1 is LGHDT, CDR2 YNNKEL (reference sequence). The CDR3 is made up of 14 amino acids. CDR3 DNA sequence: TGTGCCAGCAGCCAACAGGCCAGGGGCACTGAAGCTTTCTTT. This gives the protein CASSQQARGTEAFF.

This clonotype appeared a few times. The CDR3 sequence is CASSQSTGTVYNEQFF. CDR3 DNA sequence: TGCGCCAGCAGCCAATCGACCGGGACGGTATACAATGAGCAGTTCTTC. The chain recombines TRBV4-3 with TRBJ2-1; either TRBD1 or TRBD2 may supply D (5 bases each). The length of the CDR3 is 16 residues. The V gene lost 2 bases and the J gene lost 4 bases, with 15 bases spanning the gap. CDR1 and CDR2 (germline): LGHNA, YSLEER.

This clonotype occurred a few times. The gene calls are TRBV25-1 and TRBJ2-7; D unclear. This CDR3 has 13 residues. Germline V gene sequence: CDR1 MGHDK, CDR2 SYGVNS. Trimming shortened V by 1 base and J by 3 bases, and 7 bases separated the two germline ends. CDR3 DNA sequence: TGTGCCAGCAGTGAATTGTCATTCTACGAGCAGTACTTC. Translated, it gives CASSELSFYEQYF.

The chain carries TRBV5-5 and TRBJ2-7; D may be TRBD2 (6 bases). Per germline, CDR1 SGHKS and CDR2 YYEKEE (reference sequence). V was clipped by 3 bases and J by 3 bases, with 10 bases between them. The CDR3 sequence is 13 residues long. CDR3 amino acids: CASSSRLDYEQYF. The CDR3 DNA reads as TGTGCCAGCAGCTCTAGACTAGACTACGAGCAGTACTTC.

This sequence joins TRBV6-1 and TRBJ2-2, with 8 bases matching TRBD1. This CDR3 has 15 amino acids. The germline V gene has CDR1 MNHNS and CDR2 SASEGT. The ends lost 6 bases at V and 6 bases at J; junction bases unmatched: 9. DNA for the CDR3: TGTGCCAGCAGCCTGGCAGGGGGCTTTTCCGGGGAGCTGTTTTTT. This gives the protein CASSLAGGFSGELFF.

As concerns this clonotype: A junction boundary mismatches the germline segment, possibly from a read error. V is TRBV27 and J is TRBJ2-7, with D unresolved. Germline CDR1 is MNHEY and CDR2 is SMNVEV (reference sequence). The CDR3 extends over 15 amino acids. CDR3 sequence: CASSVSSLRSYEQYF. DNA for the CDR3: TGTGCCAGCAGTGTATCGAGTTTGCGCTCCTACGAGCAGTACTTC.

The chain uses TRBV7-3 and TRBJ2-1; 11 bases match TRBD2. Germline CDR1 reads SGHTA; CDR2 reads FQGTGA. The CDR3 is 15 amino acids. Trimming at V came to 5 bases and at J to 6 bases, leaving 6 bases not matched to a gene. Written as DNA, the CDR3 is TGTGCCAGCAGCAACCAACTAGCGGGAGCCAATGAGCAGTTCTTC. Residues: CASSNQLAGANEQFF.

V gene TRBV6-1 combines with J gene TRBJ2-6; 8 bases line up with TRBD2. Losses at the gene ends were 4 bases for V and 0 bases for J; bases not matched to a gene: 2. Germline CDR1 and CDR2: MNHNS and SASEGT. This CDR3 has 16 residues. The CDR3 DNA reads TGTGCCAGCAGTGCAAGCGGGAGCTCTGGGGCCAACGTCCTGACTTTC. It is translated as CASSASGSSGANVLTF.

V gene TRBV3-1 combines with J gene TRBJ2-7, with no clear D. The CDR3 is 13 residues long. Germline V CDR1 and CDR2: LGHDT, YNNKEL (reference sequence). V was shortened by 0 bases and J by 9 bases, with 12 bases between the two germline ends. The CDR3 DNA follows: TGTGCCAGCAGCCAAGAAGAAGGTTCGGCGCAGTACTTC. It specifies CASSQEEGSAQYF.

This clonotype was observed a handful of times. The chain joins TRBV20-1 to TRBJ1-2; TRBD1 agrees at 7 bases. CDR1 and CDR2 from the germline V gene are DFQATT and SNEGSKA (reference sequence). The CDR3 is 16 amino acids. The ends lost 4 bases at V and 7 bases at J; junction bases unmatched: 18. CDR3 bases: TGCAGTGCTACGGGGACCGCGTATATGTCAGGGGGTGGCTACACCTTC. This gives the protein CSATGTAYMSGGGYTF.

This clonotype has only a few counts. V usage is TRBV12-3 or TRBV12-4 and J usage is TRBJ2-5, with 8 nucleotides matching TRBD2. This CDR3 has 16 residues. Germline trimming cut 3 bases from V and 4 bases from J; bases unmatched to any gene: 10. The CDR3 here is CASSFLSGGLGETQYF. CDR3 in DNA: TGTGCCAGCAGTTTTCTTTCGGGGGGGTTGGGAGAGACCCAGTACTTC.

This clonotype was counted between two and nine times. The rearrangement joins TRBV20-1 to TRBJ2-2; D perhaps matches TRBD2 (7 bases). The CDR3 loop spans 16 amino acids. Germline V gene sequence: CDR1 DFQATT, CDR2 SNEGSKA (reference sequence). V lost 4 bases to trimming and J lost 2 bases, with 17 bases between them. This CDR3 reads CSAKVPGGRNTGELFF. CDR3 coding DNA: TGCAGTGCTAAAGTGCCGGGGGGCCGAAACACCGGGGAGCTGTTTTTT.

With respect to this clonotype: One junction end disagrees with the germline gene, perhaps due to a read error. The chain carries TRBV29-1 and TRBJ2-1; no firm D call. The CDR3 contains 13 residues. Germline assignment: CDR1 SQVTM and CDR2 ANQGSEA. CDR3 DNA sequence: TGCAGCGTTTCCCAGAGACTTTACAATGAGCGGTTCTTC. Its protein product is CSVSQRLYNERFF.